The source of this T cell receptor beta chain is a study of control samples from healthy donors and cancer patients. Sequencing used immunoSEQ multiplex PCR; TCRdb keeps in-frame clones, though not all of them. Among about 49,000 clones listed, 80% to 90% were seen once. CDR1 and CDR2 from the germline V gene are LGHNA and YSLEER. The CDR3 has 13 amino acids. The trim removed 2 bases at V and 5 bases at J, leaving 2 bases unmatched. The sample comprised PBMCs. This TCR came from a woman between 50 and 59 years old with lung cancer. The chain recombines TRBV4-3 with TRBJ1-1; TRBD1 matches 7 bases. The CDR3 here is CASSQTGETEAFF. As DNA, the CDR3 is TGCGCCAGCAGCCAAACAGGGGAAACTGAAGCTTTCTTT.